The 29 T cell receptor beta chains reported below all come from one sample, sequenced in a study of shared clonotypes between healthy human individuals. Measured with immunoSEQ multiplex PCR; TCRdb has only the in-frame clones, and not every one. This table holds roughly 2.5 million clones, roughly nine tenths found once. The sample taken for sequencing was naive CD4+ T cells sorted from blood. Subset indicated: CD45RA+ positively selected. These receptors all stem from a man younger than 35 in good health.

The gene calls are TRBV30 and TRBJ1-4; D is possibly TRBD1 (6 bases). The CDR3 sequence is 13 residues long. Germline V lookup: CDR1 GTSNPN, CDR2 SVGIG (reference sequence). The V end was cut by 8 bases, the J end by 8 bases, with 18 bases between. The CDR3 protein is CARTQGLGEKLFF. DNA of the CDR3: TGTGCCCGGACACAGGGCCTGGGAGAAAAACTGTTTTTT.

J is TRBJ1-6 and V is TRBV5-1; no definite D call. The germline V gene has CDR1 SGHRS and CDR2 YFSETQ. The V end lost 4 bases, the J end lost 3 bases, and 8 bases lay between the germline ends. The CDR3 runs to 14 residues. The CDR3 nucleotides read TGCGCCAGCAGCATAGACAACTATAATTCACCCCTCCACTTT. Translation: CASSIDNYNSPLHF.

The V gene is TRBV11-2, the J gene TRBJ2-7; 13 bases are shared with TRBD2. The CDR3 totals 19 residues. CDR1 SGHAT and CDR2 FQNNGV come from the germline V gene. V lost 1 base to trimming and J lost 1 base; unmatched junction nucleotides: 10. The CDR3 DNA sequence: TGTGCCAGCAGCTTAGTTGGGAGACTAGCGGGAGGTCTATCCTACGAGCAGTACTTC. It translates to CASSLVGRLAGGLSYEQYF. The whole variable domain, filled in from reference TRBV11-2 and TRBJ2-7, reads EAGVAQSPRYKIIEKRQSVAFWCNPISGHATLYWYQQILGQGPKLLIQFQNNGVVDDSQLPKDRFSAERLKGVDSTLKIQPAKLEDSAVYLCASSLVGRLAGGLSYEQYFGPGTRLTVT.

The chain couples TRBV6-6 to TRBJ1-3; TRBD1 matches 9 bases. The CDR3 extends over 16 amino acids. Trimming cost V 2 bases and J 2 bases; bases outside gene matches: 4. From germline, CDR1 is MNHNY and CDR2 SVGAGI (reference sequence). The CDR3 loop reads CASSYGTGLAGNTIYF. CDR3 DNA: TGTGCCAGCAGTTACGGGACAGGGTTGGCTGGAAACACCATATATTTT.

The gene calls are TRBV29-1 and TRBJ2-3; D is possibly TRBD2 (6 bases). CDR3 size: 13 residues. The germline V gene encodes CDR1 SQVTM and CDR2 ANQGSEA. Trimming left V 3 bases short and J 2 bases short, with 9 bases between. The CDR3: CSVDRGLTDTQYF. CDR3 DNA sequence: TGCAGCGTTGACCGGGGACTCACAGATACGCAGTATTTT.

This sequence joins TRBV27 and TRBJ2-7; a possible D gene is TRBD1 (5 bases). CDR3 size: 14 residues. Germline V gene data show CDR1 as MNHEY and CDR2 as SMNVEV (reference sequence). V shed 5 bases and J shed 0 bases, with 11 bases lying between them. The CDR3 nucleotides read TGTGCCAGCAGTCGACAAGGGGTCTCCTACGAGCAGTACTTC. It is translated as CASSRQGVSYEQYF.

The rearrangement uses TRBV10-3 and TRBJ1-1; no clear D gene. The length of the CDR3 is 13 residues. Deletions cut 3 bases from V and 1 base from J, with 6 bases between. CDR1 and CDR2 from the germline V gene are ENHRY and SYGVKD. CDR3 nucleotide sequence: TGTGCCATCAGTGAAGTCGCGAACACTGAAGCTTTCTTT. This translates into CAISEVANTEAFF.

This sequence joins TRBV5-6 and TRBJ2-7, with D possibly being TRBD1 or TRBD2 (5 bases each). This CDR3 has 13 amino acids. Per the germline V gene, CDR1 is SGHDT and CDR2 is YYEEEE. V was clipped by 4 bases and J by 0 bases, with 8 bases between them. The DNA of the CDR3 is TGTGCCAGCAGCGAGGGGTACTCCTACGAGCAGTACTTC. Translating gives CASSEGYSYEQYF.

The chain is built from TRBV18 and TRBJ1-1, with D possibly being TRBD1 (6 bases). Trimming pared 7 bases from V and 4 bases from J, leaving 19 bases between. CDR1 is KGHSH, CDR2 LQKENI, per germline. This CDR3 is 15 amino acids long. CDR3 in amino acids: CASCPGGAWITEAFF. As DNA, the CDR3 is TGTGCCAGCTGCCCCGGGGGGGCATGGATCACTGAAGCTTTCTTT. The whole variable domain, filled in from reference TRBV18 and TRBJ1-1, reads NAGVMQNPRHLVRRRGQEARLRCSPMKGHSHVYWYRQLPEEGLKFMVYLQKENIIDESGMPKERFSAEFPKEGPSILRIQQVVRGDSAAYFCASCPGGAWITEAFFGQGTRLTVV.

The chain has TRBV6-5 and TRBJ2-1; D call uncertain. The germline V gene encodes CDR1 MNHEY and CDR2 SVGAGI. The CDR3 extends over 12 amino acids. The ends were cut back, 5 bases at V and 6 bases at J, with 8 bases in the middle. CDR3 residues: CASSGYSNEQFF. CDR3 sequence (DNA): TGTGCCAGCAGTGGATATAGCAATGAGCAGTTCTTC.

The chain recombines TRBV4-3 with TRBJ2-1, with TRBD1 matching 8 bases. The germline gives CDR1 LGHNA, CDR2 YSLEER. The trim removed 0 bases at V and 1 base at J, leaving 5 bases unmatched. There are 17 residues in the CDR3. The CDR3 is CASSQDRTGRSYNEQFF. The CDR3 nucleotides are TGCGCCAGCAGCCAAGATCGGACAGGGAGGTCCTACAATGAGCAGTTCTTC.

Note on this clone: At the DNA level, this CDR3 is encoded by other sequences in the same sample as well. The chain uses TRBV18 and TRBJ1-2; no clear D gene. CDR1 is KGHSH, CDR2 LQKENI, per germline. Trimming left V 3 bases short and J 4 bases short, with 9 bases between. The CDR3 length is 13 residues. Written as DNA, the CDR3 is TGTGCCAGCTCACCGGCAGGTTCCTATGGCTACACCTTC. Amino acids: CASSPAGSYGYTF.

J is TRBJ2-6 and V is TRBV4-1; 8 positions agree with TRBD1. The length of the CDR3 is 18 residues. The germline V gene encodes CDR1 MGHRA and CDR2 YSYEKL. The V gene end was trimmed by 0 bases and the J gene end by 2 bases; junction bases not matched to a gene: 6. Here the CDR3 reads CASSQERTGSAGANVLTF. Here the CDR3 DNA reads TGCGCCAGCAGCCAAGAGAGGACAGGGTCGGCTGGGGCCAACGTCCTGACTTTC.

The chain recombines TRBV7-3 with TRBJ1-1; D gene ambiguous. This CDR3 is built from 15 residues. From germline, CDR1 is SGHTA and CDR2 FQGTGA. The ends were cut back, 1 base at V and 5 bases at J, with 14 bases in the middle. CDR3 protein: CASSLKGDTRTEAFF. Here the CDR3 DNA reads TGTGCCAGCAGCTTAAAGGGAGACACGAGGACTGAAGCTTTCTTT.

This sequence joins TRBV5-1 and TRBJ1-4; 9 nucleotides match TRBD1. Germline V gives CDR1 SGHRS, CDR2 YFSETQ. With 5 bases clipped from V and 6 bases from J, the junction kept 8 bases outside the gene matches. CDR3 size: 15 residues. The CDR3 is CASRGGTGIYEKLFF. Written as DNA, the CDR3 is TGCGCCAGCAGGGGAGGGACAGGGATTTATGAAAAACTGTTTTTT.

V is TRBV7-2 and J is TRBJ2-1; no reliable D call. V was clipped by 1 base and J by 8 bases, with 9 bases between them. Germline loops: CDR1 SGHTA, CDR2 FQGNSA. The CDR3 extends over 13 amino acids. The CDR3 bases are TGTGCCAGCAGCTTAGGTCCCCTCTATGAGCAGTTCTTC. Protein: CASSLGPLYEQFF.

On this clone: The sample contains more than one DNA sequence encoding this CDR3. The V gene is TRBV19, the J gene TRBJ1-3; no clear D. CDR3 length: 15 amino acids. Germline loops: CDR1 LNHDA, CDR2 SQIVND (reference sequence). V shed 4 bases and J shed 0 bases, with 10 bases lying between them. CDR3 protein: CASSTLQSSGNTIYF. The CDR3 region has the DNA TGTGCCAGTAGTACCTTACAGAGCTCTGGAAACACCATATATTTT. The whole variable domain, remainder taken from reference TRBV19 and TRBJ1-3, is DGGITQSPKYLFRKEGQNVTLSCEQNLNHDAMYWYRQDPGQGLRLIYYSQIVNDFQKGDIAEGYSVSREKKESFPLTVTSAQKNPTAFYLCASSTLQSSGNTIYFGEGSWLTVV.

The genes are TRBV5-1 and TRBJ2-5, with 10 bases matching TRBD1. The length of the CDR3 is 15 residues. The germline V gene encodes CDR1 SGHRS and CDR2 YFSETQ. After removal of 6 bases from V and 7 bases from J, the junction contained 12 bases not matched to a gene. The CDR3 reads CASTLSGQGKGTQYF. The DNA of the CDR3 is TGCGCCAGCACCTTATCGGGACAGGGGAAGGGGACCCAGTACTTC.

The chain is built from TRBV5-1 and TRBJ1-1, with D maybe TRBD1 (5 bases). In germline, CDR1 is SGHRS, CDR2 YFSETQ. CDR3 length: 14 residues. V dropped 0 bases and J dropped 5 bases, with 11 bases sitting between them. CDR3 sequence: CASSLARGVTEAFF. In DNA, the CDR3 is TGCGCCAGCAGCTTGGCCCGGGGGGTGACTGAAGCTTTCTTT.

CDR3 DNA sequence: TGCGCCAGCAGCCCGGAGGGGCGGGGGGGCGTAGATACGCAGTATTTT. Its translation is CASSPEGRGGVDTQYF. This rearrangement joins TRBV5-1 to TRBJ2-3, with TRBD2 identical over 9 bases. Trimming removed 4 bases from V and 5 bases from J; junction bases left unmatched: 11. Germline values: CDR1 SGHRS, CDR2 YFSETQ. The CDR3 sequence is 16 residues long.

Note on this clone: Other DNA sequences in the sample encode the same CDR3. The CDR3 sequence: CASSIAGGYTF. For the CDR3, the DNA is TGTGCCAGTAGTATAGCCGGTGGCTACACCTTC. The J gene is TRBJ1-2, the V gene TRBV19, with D unresolved. CDR3 length equals 11 residues. Trimming pared 1 base from V and 7 bases from J, leaving 4 bases between. The germline CDR1 and CDR2 sequences are LNHDA and SQIVND (reference sequence).

The chain employs TRBV7-3 and TRBJ1-1, with D possibly being TRBD1 (5 bases). The CDR3 is made up of 14 amino acids. Germline CDR1 is SGHTA and CDR2 is FQGTGA. The V and J ends lost 0 bases and 5 bases respectively, with 10 bases between them. DNA for the CDR3: TGTGCCAGCAGCTTAACAGGGGATCGGACTGAAGCTTTCTTT. It encodes CASSLTGDRTEAFF.

V usage is TRBV5-6 and J usage is TRBJ2-1; 8 nucleotides line up with TRBD1. Germline lookup yields CDR1 SGHDT and CDR2 YYEEEE. This CDR3 comprises 15 residues. The V and J ends lost 4 bases and 3 bases, in that order; junction bases with no gene match: 6. CDR3 residues: CASSTSGTGYNEQFF. CDR3 bases: TGTGCCAGCAGCACCTCCGGGACAGGCTACAATGAGCAGTTCTTC. The whole variable domain, filled in from reference TRBV5-6 and TRBJ2-1, reads DAGVTQSPTHLIKTRGQQVTLRCSPKSGHDTVSWYQQALGQGPQFIFQYYEEEERQRGNFPDRFSGHQFPNYSSELNVNALLLGDSALYLCASSTSGTGYNEQFFGPGTRLTVL.

The CDR3 here is CASSLVTVAGNTIYF. CDR3 bases: TGTGCCAGCAGCTTAGTAACCGTGGCTGGAAACACCATATATTTT. The V call is TRBV7-2, the J call TRBJ1-3; D remains unclear. CDR3 length equals 15 residues. The ends were cut back, 1 base at V and 2 bases at J, with 9 bases in the middle. Germline V CDR1 and CDR2: SGHTA, FQGNSA.

The chain has TRBV18 and TRBJ2-6, with 10 bases matching TRBD1. Germline V lookup: CDR1 KGHSH, CDR2 LQKENI. This CDR3 contains 18 residues. V shed 6 bases and J 3 bases; nucleotides not matched to a gene: 11. The CDR3 loop reads CASSPTGTGVVGANVLTF. CDR3 sequence (DNA): TGTGCCAGCTCGCCTACCGGGACAGGGGTAGTTGGGGCCAACGTCCTGACTTTC.

The chain combines TRBV6-1 with TRBJ2-2, with D perhaps TRBD1 (6 bases). This CDR3 comprises 15 residues. Germline V gives CDR1 MNHNS, CDR2 SASEGT. V was trimmed by 8 bases and J by 2 bases, leaving 15 bases between them. In nucleotides, the CDR3 is TGTGCCAGCTCGAAGGACAGAACAAACACCGGGGAGCTGTTTTTT. It translates to CASSKDRTNTGELFF.

The genes are TRBV28 and TRBJ1-2; D unclear. This CDR3 is built from 11 residues. The V gene lost 6 bases and the J gene lost 5 bases, with 7 bases spanning the gap. Germline V gene data show CDR1 as MDHEN and CDR2 as SYDVKM. The CDR3 DNA reads as TGTGCCAGCAGCAGAAGATATGGCTACACCTTC. Amino acid sequence: CASSRRYGYTF.

The rearrangement links TRBV18 to TRBJ2-3; no firm D call. The CDR3 extends over 12 amino acids. Between the trimmed V and J ends, which lost 3 bases and 4 bases, there was a span of 5 bases. CDR1 and CDR2 from the germline V gene are KGHSH and LQKENI. CDR3: CASSPAPDTQYF. The CDR3 bases are TGTGCCAGCTCACCGGCTCCAGATACGCAGTATTTT.

The chain uses TRBV28 and TRBJ1-2; 10 bases match TRBD1. The CDR3 spans 14 residues. Germline CDR1 reads MDHEN; CDR2 reads SYDVKM. The V and J ends lost 8 bases and 2 bases, in that order; junction bases with no gene match: 5. The CDR3 here is CASWGQGLNYGYTF. The CDR3 DNA reads as TGTGCCAGCTGGGGACAGGGGTTAAACTATGGCTACACCTTC.